Listed here are 26 T cell receptor beta chains from one sample, sequenced in a study of cytomegalovirus exposure and HLA in healthy donors. Primers for the PCR totalled 60 Vbeta and 13 Jbeta. Clones were sequenced by immunoSEQ multiplex PCR, and TCRdb holds only the in-frame ones, with some missing. Among about 140,000 clones listed, 60% to 80% were seen once. Sequencing was done on a sample of PBMCs. The source is a woman in her forties in good health and CMV-seronegative.

This clone has just a few counts. The chain combines TRBV28 with TRBJ1-2; 7 bases agree with TRBD1. Germline loops: CDR1 MDHEN, CDR2 SYDVKM. V trimming: 5 bases; J trimming: 5 bases; junction bases outside the gene matches: 11. This CDR3 spans 15 amino acids. The CDR3 region is CASSAAGTVFYGYTF. The CDR3 DNA reads TGTGCCAGCAGTGCCGCCGGGACAGTATTTTATGGCTACACCTTC.

The sample holds a few counts of this clone. This chain connects TRBV19 to TRBJ2-5; TRBD1 aligns across 10 bases. The CDR3 length is 15 residues. V was clipped by 3 bases and J by 5 bases; unmatched bases: 6. CDR1 and CDR2 from the germline V gene are LNHDA and SQIVND (reference sequence). CDR3 amino acids: CASSMDRGSSETQYF. The DNA of the CDR3 is TGTGCCAGTAGTATGGACAGGGGGTCGTCGGAGACCCAGTACTTC. Looking up the rest from reference TRBV19 and TRBJ2-5 gives the full variable domain: DGGITQSPKYLFRKEGQNVTLSCEQNLNHDAMYWYRQDPGQGLRLIYYSQIVNDFQKGDIAEGYSVSREKKESFPLTVTSAQKNPTAFYLCASSMDRGSSETQYFGPGTRLLVL.

The sample holds a few counts of this clone. The genes are TRBV7-2 and TRBJ2-7; TRBD1 might be the D (5 bases). Germline lookup yields CDR1 SGHTA and CDR2 FQGNSA. There are 16 residues in the CDR3. V was clipped by 0 bases and J by 1 base, with 13 bases between them. CDR3 protein: CASSLAAGHESYEQYF. CDR3 bases: TGTGCCAGCAGCTTAGCGGCAGGACACGAGTCCTACGAGCAGTACTTC.

The chain is built from TRBV30 and TRBJ2-5, with D uncertain. CDR3 length: 11 amino acids. Trimming took 3 bases from V and 3 from J, leaving 5 bases between them. Germline V gene lookup returns CDR1 GTSNPN and CDR2 SVGIG (reference sequence). In nucleotides, the CDR3 is TGTGCCTGGAGACAAGAAGAGACCCAGTACTTC. It yields the protein CAWRQEETQYF. The full variable domain, completed using reference TRBV30 and TRBJ2-5, is SQTIHQWPATLVQPVGSPLSLECTVEGTSNPNLYWYRQAAGRGLQLLFYSVGIGQISSEVPQNLSASRPQDRQFILSSKKLLLSDSGFYLCAWRQEETQYFGPGTRLLVL.

The chain combines TRBV5-4 with TRBJ2-7, with D possibly being TRBD1 (6 bases). The V gene's germline CDR1 is SGHNT and CDR2 YYREEE (reference sequence). Trimming pared 4 bases from V and 3 bases from J, leaving 20 bases between. The CDR3 consists of 16 residues. DNA for the CDR3: TGTGCCAGCAGCCCTACATCAAAGACAGGCGGCTACGAGCAGTACTTC. This sequence encodes CASSPTSKTGGYEQYF.

The table lists this clone with a count of one. The V and J genes are TRBV9 and TRBJ2-2; D remains unclear. Germline CDR1 and CDR2: SGDLS and YYNGEE. V was pared by 0 bases and J by 5 bases, with 14 bases between. The CDR3 extends over 16 amino acids. This chain's CDR3 is CASSVVSQTDTGELFF. The CDR3 nucleotides are TGTGCCAGCAGCGTAGTTAGCCAAACCGATACCGGGGAGCTGTTTTTT.

CDR3 DNA: TGTGCCAGCAGCTTAGTCCGGGGGTATGGTAATGAAAAACTGTTTTTT. As protein: CASSLVRGYGNEKLFF. The rearrangement uses TRBV7-2 and TRBJ1-4; tentative D call: TRBD1 (5 bases). This CDR3 contains 16 residues. V was clipped by 1 base and J by 4 bases, with 13 bases between them. Germline V lookup: CDR1 SGHTA, CDR2 FQGNSA. Variable domain in full (rest from reference TRBV7-2 and TRBJ1-4): GAGVSQSPSNKVTEKGKDVELRCDPISGHTALYWYRQSLGQGLEFLIYFQGNSAPDKSGLPSDRFSAERTGGSVSTLTIQRTQQEDSAVYLCASSLVRGYGNEKLFFGSGTQLSVL.

The chain carries TRBV5-3 and TRBJ2-3; 10 bases match TRBD2. TRBV5-3 is an open reading frame, and its role is uncertain. V dropped 0 bases and J dropped 4; count of bases not matched to a gene: 8. CDR3 length equals 17 residues. CDR3 sequence: CARSLAILAGLPDTQYF. The CDR3 DNA sequence: TGTGCCAGAAGCTTGGCGATACTAGCGGGGCTCCCAGATACGCAGTATTTT.

This clone was seen a handful of times. This chain joins TRBV9 and TRBJ2-1; a possible D gene is TRBD1 (5 bases). The CDR3 has 15 residues. V lost 0 bases and J lost 4, with 11 bases in between. CDR1 and CDR2 from the germline V gene are SGDLS and YYNGEE. CDR3 sequence reads: CASSVDPDTYNEQFF. The DNA for the CDR3 is TGTGCCAGCAGCGTAGATCCGGACACTTACAATGAGCAGTTCTTC.

This clone is a singleton in its sample. This chain connects TRBV28 to TRBJ1-5; 9 bases line up with TRBD1. With 3 bases clipped from V and 7 bases from J, the junction kept 10 bases outside the gene matches. This CDR3 is built from 16 residues. Per germline, CDR1 MDHEN and CDR2 SYDVKM. The CDR3 spells CASSFNRGQVRQPQHF. The CDR3 DNA reads as TGTGCCAGCAGTTTTAACAGGGGGCAGGTGAGACAGCCCCAGCATTTT. Filled out from reference TRBV28 and TRBJ1-5, the complete variable domain reads DVKVTQSSRYLVKRTGEKVFLECVQDMDHENMFWYRQDPGLGLRLIYFSYDVKMKEKGDIPEGYSVSREKKERFSLILESASTNQTSMYLCASSFNRGQVRQPQHFGDGTRLSIL.

A single count supports this clone. The V gene is TRBV4-3, the J gene TRBJ2-5; the match to TRBD2 covers 8 bases. Germline values: CDR1 LGHNA, CDR2 YSLEER. CDR3 length: 15 residues. V gave up 1 base and J gave up 5 bases; unmatched junction bases: 6. DNA of the CDR3: TGCGCCAGCAGCCAAGTCGGGACTAGTGGGGAGACCCAGTACTTC. This translates into CASSQVGTSGETQYF.

The chain couples TRBV28 to TRBJ2-3, with 11 positions matching TRBD2. Germline-derived CDR1 and CDR2 are MDHEN and SYDVKM. Trimming removed 5 bases from V and 4 bases from J; junction bases left unmatched: 5. This CDR3 contains 15 residues. The CDR3 DNA follows: TGTGCCAGCAGTCGACTAGCGGGATATGCAGATACGCAGTATTTT. It is translated as CASSRLAGYADTQYF.

J is TRBJ2-5 and V is TRBV6-6; possibly TRBD1 for D (6 bases). The J call is doubtful: the DNA matches TRBJ2-7 better. CDR1 MNHNY and CDR2 SVGAGI come from the germline V gene (reference sequence). The CDR3 sequence is 14 residues long. This chain's CDR3 is CASSGRQDTYEQYF. CDR3 sequence (DNA): TGTGCCAGCAGCGGAAGACAGGATACCTACGAGCAGTACTTC.

There are a few counts of this clone. The rearrangement links TRBV27 to TRBJ2-3; 9 nucleotides agree with TRBD2. This CDR3 comprises 15 residues. The V gene's germline CDR1 is MNHEY and CDR2 SMNVEV (reference sequence). With V trimmed by 4 bases and J by 7 bases, 9 bases remained unmatched. The CDR3 nucleotides read TGTGCCAGCAGTTACGGAGCGGGGGGCACGCATACGCAGTATTTT. This translates into CASSYGAGGTHTQYF.

The chain employs TRBV5-4 and TRBJ1-1, with TRBD1 as a possible D gene (5 bases). The germline V gene encodes CDR1 SGHNT and CDR2 YYREEE (reference sequence). The CDR3 has 12 amino acids. Between the trimmed V and J ends, which lost 3 bases and 8 bases, there was a span of 11 bases. The CDR3 DNA is TGTGCCAGCAGCTGGAACCAGGGAGAAGCTTTCTTT. Its translation: CASSWNQGEAFF.

This clone was counted only a few times. The V call is TRBV28, the J call TRBJ1-2; 8 bases agree with TRBD1. The V and J ends lost 11 bases and 4 bases, in that order; junction bases with no gene match: 6. The CDR3 consists of 12 residues. Germline values: CDR1 MDHEN, CDR2 SYDVKM. Written as DNA, the CDR3 is TGTGCCGGCGCAACAGGGGGCTATGGCTACACCTTC. This sequence encodes CAGATGGYGYTF.

The V call is TRBV20-1, the J call TRBJ2-5, with no clear D. Trimming took 1 base from V and 9 from J, leaving 9 bases between them. The CDR3 runs 11 residues. CDR1 is DFQATT and CDR2 is SNEGSKA in the germline V gene (reference sequence). The CDR3 loop is CSARGALAQYF. Written as DNA, the CDR3 is TGCAGTGCTAGAGGGGCTCTGGCCCAGTACTTC.

The rearrangement links TRBV2 to TRBJ2-3, with TRBD2 matching 7 bases. CDR1 and CDR2 from the germline V gene are SNHLY and FYNNEI. V shed 6 bases and J 5 bases; nucleotides not matched to a gene: 5. The CDR3 spans 13 residues. The CDR3 sequence is CASSRGELDTQYF. DNA for the CDR3: TGTGCCAGCAGCCGGGGGGAGTTAGATACGCAGTATTTT.

The J gene is TRBJ2-5, the V gene TRBV2; no firm D call. This CDR3 is built from 10 residues. V was clipped by 9 bases and J by 5 bases, with 7 bases between them. Germline V gene data show CDR1 as SNHLY and CDR2 as FYNNEI. The chain's CDR3 is CASNWETQYF. DNA for the CDR3: TGTGCCAGTAACTGGGAGACCCAGTACTTC.

V usage is TRBV10-3 and J usage is TRBJ1-2; D uncertain. The V gene lost 8 bases and the J gene lost 0 bases, with 10 bases spanning the gap. Looked up from germline, CDR1 is ENHRY and CDR2 is SYGVKD. The CDR3 is 13 residues long. The CDR3: CAIAAVTNYGYTF. The CDR3, as DNA: TGTGCCATCGCGGCAGTCACTAACTATGGCTACACCTTC.

The chain uses TRBV5-8 and TRBJ1-2; D call uncertain. V lost 6 bases and J 3 bases, leaving 12 bases between the germline ends. CDR3 length: 13 residues. The germline V gene has CDR1 SGHTS and CDR2 YDEGEE. CDR3 amino acids: CASTRSAHYGYTF. CDR3 DNA sequence: TGTGCCAGCACCAGATCTGCTCACTATGGCTACACCTTC.

The chain combines TRBV6-5 with TRBJ2-5; 11 nucleotides agree with TRBD2. Germline lookup yields CDR1 MNHEY and CDR2 SVGAGI. The CDR3 length is 16 residues. The trim removed 4 bases at V and 5 bases at J, leaving 9 bases unmatched. The CDR3 spells CASSLLAGAPRETQYF. The DNA for the CDR3 is TGTGCCAGCAGTTTACTAGCGGGGGCGCCACGGGAGACCCAGTACTTC.

This clone was seen only a few times. The rearrangement uses TRBV6-5 and TRBJ1-1, with 7 bases lining up with TRBD1. The junction had 11 bases not matched to a gene; V was cut back by 6 bases and J by 4 bases. Per germline, CDR1 MNHEY and CDR2 SVGAGI. The CDR3 extends over 15 amino acids. The CDR3 region is CASSPLGQTATEAFF. CDR3 nucleotide sequence: TGTGCCAGCAGCCCTCTGGGACAGACGGCCACTGAAGCTTTCTTT.

With regard to this clone: A junction end diverges from the germline sequence, so it may reflect a read error. The genes are TRBV7-7 and TRBJ2-5; 7 bases match TRBD2. CDR3 size: 14 residues. Looked up from germline, CDR1 is SSHAT and CDR2 is FNYEAQ (reference sequence). The CDR3 reads CASSFSGLGETQYF. CDR3 nucleotide sequence: TGTGCTAGCAGCTTTAGCGGGTTGGGGGAGACCCAGTACTTC.

This rearrangement joins TRBV7-2 to TRBJ2-2; D perhaps matches TRBD1 (5 bases). The CDR3 extends over 14 amino acids. Trimming removed 6 bases at V and 6 bases at J, with 14 bases between. In germline, CDR1 is SGHTA, CDR2 FQGNSA. This CDR3 is CASRNSIRAGELFF. The CDR3 DNA reads as TGTGCCAGCAGGAATTCCATCAGGGCCGGGGAGCTGTTTTTT.

This chain joins TRBV28 and TRBJ1-2; 12 nucleotides align to TRBD1. Germline values: CDR1 MDHEN, CDR2 SYDVKM. V was pared by 5 bases and J by 8 bases, with 12 bases of the junction left unmatched. This CDR3 is 16 amino acids long. CDR3 loop: CASSTPGQGAERGYTF. Here the CDR3 DNA reads TGTGCCAGCAGTACGCCGGGACAGGGGGCCGAGAGAGGCTACACCTTC.